The TCR beta chain under discussion was sequenced for a study of T cell repertoires in cytomegalovirus infection. Study-wide context: Matching HLA type, along with CMV infection, was indicated by public TCR beta signatures. Study-wide results and limits: Summed public TCR beta family frequency identified CMV carriers bearing the relevant HLA. It was HLA-C-restricted CMV-specific TCR beta clonotypes that dominated the response ex vivo.

MiXCR, applied by TCRdb to the reads, yields one record per CDR3 protein. Here the sample spans almost 550,000 distinct CDR3 sequences, 16% being singletons. V shed 4 bases and J 3 bases; nucleotides not matched to a gene: 4. Germline values: CDR1 MGHRA, CDR2 YSYEKL. The CDR3 has 15 amino acids. This clonotype was seen a few times. What it binds is unknown. This TCR was sampled from a human donor in good health (CMV status not recorded). Some clones in this sample may be carry-over from other donors' samples. The sample taken for sequencing was CD8+ T cells from PBMCs. The chain couples TRBV4-1 to TRBJ2-1, with 9 bases that match TRBD1. The CDR3, as DNA: TGCGCCAGCAGCCCACAGGGGGCAAACTACAATGAGCAGTTCTTC. It codes for CASSPQGANYNEQFF.